The rows below give T cell receptor beta chains drawn from one sample of a study of brain T cells in children with intractable seizures. Data came from immunoSEQ multiplex PCR; TCRdb stores just in-frame clones and leaves some out. The sample records about 340,000 clones, more than 85% being singletons. The sample consisted of peripheral blood, taken roughly 5 months after surgery. These TCRs come from a boy under two years old with tuberous sclerosis and intractable seizures. Both conserved end residues are part of each CDR3. The order of the fields is V gene, clone size, D gene, J gene, CDR3 protein, CDR3 DNA. A D gene is named only where the DNA matches it firmly. The size of a clone is reported for some rows only, either as once, few or many, or as a class for expanded clones.

TRBV23-1,-,-,TRBJ2-7,CASSHRFYEQYF,TGCGCCAGCAGTCACAGGTTTTACGAGCAGTACTTC
TRBV30,-,-,TRBJ2-7,CAWSLGTGNEQYF,TGTGCCTGGAGTCTAGGTACAGGGAACGAGCAGTACTTC
TRBV12-5,-,TRBD2,TRBJ2-3,CASGIDPSIAGVSTDTQYF,TGTGCTAGTGGTATCGATCCCTCGATAGCGGGGGTTAGCACAGATACGCAGTATTTT
TRBV24-1,-,-,TRBJ2-3,CATSDTDTQYF,TGTGCCACCAGTGATACAGATACGCAGTATTTT
TRBV3-1/TRBV3-2,-,-,TRBJ2-1,CASSQDLAGGGGDEQFF,TGTGCCAGCAGCCAAGATCTCGCCGGGGGTGGGGGAGATGAGCAGTTCTTC
TRBV25-1,few,-,TRBJ2-7,CASSDRGEQYF,TGTGCCAGCAGTGACAGGGGCGAGCAGTACTTC
TRBV4-1,-,-,TRBJ2-3,CASSHEDRGDVTDTQYF,TGCGCCAGCAGCCACGAAGACCGTGGGGATGTCACAGATACGCAGTATTTT
TRBV2,-,-,TRBJ2-5,CARSSPPQETQYF,TGTGCCCGCTCCAGCCCCCCACAAGAGACCCAGTACTTC
TRBV4-1,-,-,TRBJ2-2,CASSPREFDTGELFF,TGCGCCAGCAGCCCCAGGGAATTCGACACCGGGGAGCTGTTTTTT
TRBV27,many,-,TRBJ1-1,CASSLLQMNTEAFF,TGTGCCAGCAGTTTACTTCAGATGAACACTGAAGCTTTCTTT
TRBV24-1,-,-,TRBJ2-1,CATAPAGVEREQFF,TGTGCCACGGCCCCGGCGGGTGTCGAAAGAGAGCAGTTCTTC
TRBV11-3,-,-,TRBJ1-1,CASRPNRAGNTEAFF,TGTGCCAGCAGACCAAACAGGGCGGGGAACACTGAAGCTTTCTTT
TRBV28,once,TRBD1,TRBJ1-1,CASPGQGALDTEAFF,TGTGCCAGCCCGGGACAGGGGGCGCTAGACACTGAAGCTTTCTTT
TRBV14,-,-,TRBJ1-1,CASSQDILAWDTEAFF,TGTGCCAGCAGCCAAGATATTCTAGCGTGGGACACTGAAGCTTTCTTT
TRBV7-9,-,-,TRBJ1-1,CASSWDSSRGLPEAFF,TGTGCCAGCAGCTGGGACTCCTCGAGGGGGTTACCTGAAGCTTTCTTT
TRBV18,few,TRBD1,TRBJ2-2,CASSPKLQTGGYTGELFF,TGTGCCAGCTCACCAAAGCTACAGACAGGGGGATACACCGGGGAGCTGTTTTTT
TRBV27,-,-,TRBJ1-2,CASSPGGLGGYGYTF,TGTGCCAGCAGCCCGGGCGGACTTGGCGGCTATGGCTACACCTTC
TRBV15,-,TRBD1,TRBJ2-3,CATHSLDRGREDTQYF,TGTGCCACGCACAGCTTGGACAGGGGGCGGGAAGATACGCAGTATTTT
TRBV20-1,-,TRBD1,TRBJ2-7,CSASTGTEYEQYF,TGCAGTGCTAGTACCGGGACAGAATACGAGCAGTACTTC
TRBV6-1,-,-,TRBJ1-2,CASSESRNNYGYTF,TGTGCCAGCAGTGAATCACGGAACAACTATGGCTACACCTTC
TRBV5-1,-,TRBD1,TRBJ1-2,CASSLSLQGDGYTF,TGCGCCAGCAGCTTGAGTCTACAGGGGGACGGCTACACCTTC
TRBV9,-,-,TRBJ1-6,CASSVGDRNNSPLHF,TGTGCCAGCAGCGTAGGAGACAGAAATAATTCACCCCTCCACTTT
TRBV7-9,-,TRBD2,TRBJ2-5,CASSRRTSERETQYF,TGTGCCAGCAGCCGACGGACTAGCGAGCGGGAGACCCAGTACTTC
TRBV19,-,-,TRBJ1-2,CASSRWGSDGYTF,TGTGCCAGTAGTCGATGGGGGTCCGATGGCTACACCTTC
TRBV5-1,-,TRBD1,TRBJ2-5,CASSFSGTGRAETQYF,TGCGCCAGCAGCTTTTCCGGGACAGGGCGGGCGGAGACCCAGTACTTC
TRBV24-1,once,TRBD1,TRBJ2-1,CATSSSGTGGNEQFF,TGTGCCACCAGTTCCTCCGGGACAGGGGGCAATGAGCAGTTCTTC
TRBV7-9,-,-,TRBJ2-3,CASSLVGTDTQYF,TGTGCCAGCAGCTTAGTAGGTACAGATACGCAGTATTTT
TRBV24-1,-,-,TRBJ2-2,CATSDFITGELFF,TGTGCCACCAGTGATTTTATCACCGGGGAGCTGTTTTTT
TRBV27,-,-,TRBJ1-2,CASSLPGWIGYTF,TGTGCCAGCAGTCTCCCTGGATGGATCGGCTACACCTTC
TRBV7-6,-,-,TRBJ1-4,CARRILGGAGWKLFF,TGTGCCCGCCGAATCCTAGGGGGGGCTGGGTGGAAACTGTTTTTT
TRBV19,-,-,TRBJ2-1,CASSPTSANEQFF,TGTGCCAGTAGCCCCACAAGCGCCAATGAGCAGTTCTTC
TRBV5-3,-,TRBD1,TRBJ1-2,CARSGGTVRYQNYGYTF,TGTGCCAGAAGCGGGGGGACAGTTAGATACCAGAACTATGGCTACACCTTC
TRBV30,-,TRBD1,TRBJ2-1,CAWSVTGATYNEQFF,TGTGCCTGGAGTGTAACAGGGGCCACCTACAATGAGCAGTTCTTC
TRBV7-9,-,-,TRBJ1-2,CASSPDRAYGYTF,TGTGCCAGCAGCCCGGACAGAGCCTATGGCTACACCTTC
TRBV7-7,-,TRBD1,TRBJ1-2,CASSLVGLPGQGNHGYTF,TGTGCTAGCAGCTTAGTGGGTCTCCCGGGACAGGGGAATCATGGCTACACCTTC
TRBV24-1,-,-,TRBJ2-1,CATSPGTFRNEQFF,TGTGCCACCAGTCCCGGGACATTTCGCAATGAGCAGTTCTTC
TRBV19,-,TRBD1,TRBJ1-1,CATRQGRQGAEAFF,TGTGCCACTAGACAGGGGCGTCAAGGGGCTGAAGCTTTCTTT
TRBV7-9,-,-,TRBJ2-5,CASSWQLSQETQYF,TGTGCCAGCAGCTGGCAGCTCTCCCAAGAGACCCAGTACTTC
TRBV6-6,-,-,TRBJ1-2,CASTYVDTPINYGYTF,TGTGCCAGCACTTACGTTGACACTCCTATTAACTATGGCTACACCTTC
TRBV7-3,once,-,TRBJ2-5,CASSRVRGETQYF,TGTGCCAGCTCCAGGGTCAGGGGAGAGACCCAGTACTTC
TRBV10-3,-,-,TRBJ1-1,CAISESMDREAFF,TGTGCCATCAGTGAGTCGATGGACAGAGAAGCTTTCTTT
TRBV29-1,-,-,TRBJ1-2,CSVGDGGLRGYTF,TGCAGCGTTGGGGACGGGGGGCTAAGGGGCTACACCTTC
TRBV28,once,-,TRBJ1-1,CASSRLWTEAFF,TGTGCCAGCAGTCGACTCTGGACTGAAGCTTTCTTT
TRBV19,-,-,TRBJ2-7,CASSKGLTSYEQYF,TGTGCCAGTAGTAAGGGACTGACATCCTACGAGCAGTACTTC
TRBV3-1/TRBV3-2,-,TRBD2,TRBJ2-5,CASSLQTSGEETQYF,TGTGCCAGCAGCCTTCAGACTAGCGGGGAGGAGACCCAGTACTTC
TRBV3-1/TRBV3-2,few,TRBD1,TRBJ1-2,CASSPDRGPGYGYTF,TGTGCCAGCAGCCCGGACAGGGGGCCTGGATATGGCTACACCTTC
TRBV19,-,TRBD1,TRBJ1-2,CASSIDARQGAGNYGYTF,TGTGCCAGTAGTATAGATGCACGACAGGGGGCCGGAAACTATGGCTACACCTTC
TRBV11-2,-,TRBD1,TRBJ1-2,CASSWGTGAPYGYTF,TGTGCCAGCAGCTGGGGGACAGGGGCCCCCTATGGCTACACCTTC
TRBV5-1,-,-,TRBJ1-2,CASSLAAVSANYGYTF,TGCGCCAGCAGCTTGGCGGCAGTTTCGGCTAACTATGGCTACACCTTC
TRBV13,-,-,TRBJ2-7,CASSLGAYEQYF,TGTGCCAGCAGCCTAGGGGCCTACGAGCAGTACTTC
TRBV25-1,-,-,TRBJ2-2,CASSDPGAGELFF,TGTGCCAGCAGTGACCCCGGGGCCGGGGAGCTGTTTTTT
TRBV20-1,-,-,TRBJ2-1,CSATAYNEQFF,TGCAGTGCTACCGCTTACAATGAGCAGTTCTTC
TRBV5-1,-,TRBD1,TRBJ2-1,CASSEGQGSSYNEQFF,TGCGCCAGCAGCGAAGGACAGGGGAGCTCCTACAATGAGCAGTTCTTC
TRBV5-4,-,-,TRBJ1-5,CASSSGGSNQPQHF,TGTGCCAGCAGCTCAGGAGGGAGCAATCAGCCCCAGCATTTT
TRBV28,-,TRBD2,TRBJ2-5,CASSSLLAGGQETQYF,TGTGCCAGCAGTTCCCTGCTAGCGGGAGGGCAAGAGACCCAGTACTTC
TRBV30,-,-,TRBJ1-2,CAWGEGLRGYTF,TGTGCCTGGGGGGAGGGCCTCCGGGGCTACACCTTC
TRBV5-4,-,TRBD2,TRBJ2-5,CASSPLAGFQETQYF,TGTGCCAGCAGCCCACTAGCGGGATTTCAAGAGACCCAGTACTTC
TRBV25-1,-,-,TRBJ1-2,CASSEYSQRGYAF,TGTGCCAGCAGTGAATATAGTCAGCGGGGCTACGCCTTC
TRBV4-1,-,-,TRBJ2-7,CASSQPGSSDEQYF,TGCGCCAGCAGCCAGCCCGGGAGTAGCGACGAGCAGTACTTC
TRBV5-1,-,-,TRBJ2-7,CASTHEGGADSYEQYF,TGCGCCAGCACCCACGAAGGAGGGGCTGACTCCTACGAGCAGTACTTC